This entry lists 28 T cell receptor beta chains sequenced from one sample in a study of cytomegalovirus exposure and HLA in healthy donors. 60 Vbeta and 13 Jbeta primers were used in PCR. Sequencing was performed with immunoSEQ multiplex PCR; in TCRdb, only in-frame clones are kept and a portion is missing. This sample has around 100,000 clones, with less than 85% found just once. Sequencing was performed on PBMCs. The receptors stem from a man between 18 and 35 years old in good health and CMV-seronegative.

The CDR3 nucleotides read TGTGCCAGTAGTACCTCGACAGGGTTCTCTGGAAACACCATATATTTT. It encodes CASSTSTGFSGNTIYF. This chain connects TRBV19 to TRBJ1-3; 7 nucleotides line up with TRBD1. The J segment lost 0 bases and the V segment lost 4 bases, leaving 6 bases of the junction unmatched. The CDR3 has 16 amino acids. Germline V gives CDR1 LNHDA, CDR2 SQIVND (reference sequence). Using reference TRBV19 and TRBJ1-3 for the parts outside the CDR3, the full variable domain is DGGITQSPKYLFRKEGQNVTLSCEQNLNHDAMYWYRQDPGQGLRLIYYSQIVNDFQKGDIAEGYSVSREKKESFPLTVTSAQKNPTAFYLCASSTSTGFSGNTIYFGEGSWLTVV.

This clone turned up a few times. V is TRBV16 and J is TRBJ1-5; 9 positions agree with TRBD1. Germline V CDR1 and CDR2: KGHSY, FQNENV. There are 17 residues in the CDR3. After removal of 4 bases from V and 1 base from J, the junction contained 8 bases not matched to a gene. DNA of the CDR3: TGTGCCAGCAGCCCCGCCGGGACAGGGAAGAGCAATCAGCCCCAGCATTTT. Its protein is CASSPAGTGKSNQPQHF.

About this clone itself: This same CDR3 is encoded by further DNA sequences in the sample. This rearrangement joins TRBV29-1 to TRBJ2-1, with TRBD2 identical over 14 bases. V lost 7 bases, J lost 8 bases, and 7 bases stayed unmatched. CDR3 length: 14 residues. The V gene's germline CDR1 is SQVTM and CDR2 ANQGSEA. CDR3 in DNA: TGCAGCGCTGGGGGGACTAGCGGGAGCGATGAGCAGTTCTTC. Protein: CSAGGTSGSDEQFF.

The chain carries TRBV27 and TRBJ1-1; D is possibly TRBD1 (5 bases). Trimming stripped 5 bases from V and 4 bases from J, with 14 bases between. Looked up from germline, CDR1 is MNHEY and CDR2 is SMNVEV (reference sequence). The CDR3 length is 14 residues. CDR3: CASSNQGRGTEAFF. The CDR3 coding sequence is TGTGCCAGCAGTAACCAGGGAAGGGGCACTGAAGCTTTCTTT.

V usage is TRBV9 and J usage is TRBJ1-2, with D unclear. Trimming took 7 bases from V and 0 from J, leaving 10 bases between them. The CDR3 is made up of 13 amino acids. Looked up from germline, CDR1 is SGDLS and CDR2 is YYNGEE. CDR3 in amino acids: CASSVGTNYGYTF. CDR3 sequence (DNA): TGTGCCAGCTCCGTAGGTACTAACTATGGCTACACCTTC.

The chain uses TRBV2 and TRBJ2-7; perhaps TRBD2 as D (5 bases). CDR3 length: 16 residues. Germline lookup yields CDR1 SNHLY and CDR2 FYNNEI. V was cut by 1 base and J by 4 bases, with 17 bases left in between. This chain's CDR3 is CASSEGSREPLYEQYF. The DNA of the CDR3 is TGTGCCAGCAGTGAAGGGTCCCGGGAACCACTATACGAGCAGTACTTC.

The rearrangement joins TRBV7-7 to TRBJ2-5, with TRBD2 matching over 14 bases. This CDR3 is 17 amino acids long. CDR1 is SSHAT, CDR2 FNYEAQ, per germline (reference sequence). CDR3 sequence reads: CAGSLRLAGGRGETQYF. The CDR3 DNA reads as TGTGCTGGCAGCTTAAGACTAGCGGGAGGGCGAGGAGAGACCCAGTACTTC.

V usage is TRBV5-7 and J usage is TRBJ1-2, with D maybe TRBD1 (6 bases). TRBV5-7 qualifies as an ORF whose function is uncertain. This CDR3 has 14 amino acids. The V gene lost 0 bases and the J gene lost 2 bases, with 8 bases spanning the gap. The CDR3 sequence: CASSLGQGNYGYTF. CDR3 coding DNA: TGTGCCAGCAGCTTGGGGCAGGGGAACTATGGCTACACCTTC.

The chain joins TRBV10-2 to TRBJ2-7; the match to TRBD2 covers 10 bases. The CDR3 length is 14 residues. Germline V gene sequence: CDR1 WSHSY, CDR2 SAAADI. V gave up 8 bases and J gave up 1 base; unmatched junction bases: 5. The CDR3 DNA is TGCGCCAGCGCCACTAGCGGGATGTCCTACGAGCAGTACTTC. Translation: CASATSGMSYEQYF.

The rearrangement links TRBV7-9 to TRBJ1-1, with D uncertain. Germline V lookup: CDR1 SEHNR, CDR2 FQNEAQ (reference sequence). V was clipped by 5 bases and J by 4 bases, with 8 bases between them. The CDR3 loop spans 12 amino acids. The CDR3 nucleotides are TGTGCCAGCAGCCGGGAGGGCACTGAAGCTTTCTTT. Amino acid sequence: CASSREGTEAFF.

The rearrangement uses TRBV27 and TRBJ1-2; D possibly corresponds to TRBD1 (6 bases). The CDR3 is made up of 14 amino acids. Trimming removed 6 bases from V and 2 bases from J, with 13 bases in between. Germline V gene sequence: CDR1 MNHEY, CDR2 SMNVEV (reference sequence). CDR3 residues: CASRASDRNYGYTF. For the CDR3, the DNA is TGTGCCAGCAGGGCATCGGACAGAAACTATGGCTACACCTTC.

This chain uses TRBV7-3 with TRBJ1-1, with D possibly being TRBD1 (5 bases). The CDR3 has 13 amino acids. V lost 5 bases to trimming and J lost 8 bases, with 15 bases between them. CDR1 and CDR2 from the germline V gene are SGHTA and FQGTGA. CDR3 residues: CASSLRAGDEAFF. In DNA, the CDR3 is TGTGCCAGCAGCCTCAGGGCCGGAGACGAAGCTTTCTTT.

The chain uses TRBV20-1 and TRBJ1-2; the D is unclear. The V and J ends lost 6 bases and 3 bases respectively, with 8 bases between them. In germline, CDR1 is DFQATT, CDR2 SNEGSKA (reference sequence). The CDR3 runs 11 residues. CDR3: CSAPPDYGYTF. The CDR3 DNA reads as TGCAGTGCCCCCCCCGACTATGGCTACACCTTC.

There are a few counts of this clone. The CDR3 region has the DNA TGTGCCAGCAGCCTGACAGGGGGCCAAGAGACCCAGTACTTC. It is translated as CASSLTGGQETQYF. V usage is TRBV7-3 and J usage is TRBJ2-5, with 9 bases aligning to TRBD1. The CDR3 consists of 14 residues. J lost 1 base, V lost 5 bases, and 2 bases had no gene match. From germline, CDR1 is SGHTA and CDR2 FQGTGA.

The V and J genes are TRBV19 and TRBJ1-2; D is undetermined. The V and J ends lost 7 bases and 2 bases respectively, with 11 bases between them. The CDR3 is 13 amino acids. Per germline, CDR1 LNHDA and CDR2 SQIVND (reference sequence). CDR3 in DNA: TGTGCCAGTACGAGGTTAGGAAACTATGGCTACACCTTC. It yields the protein CASTRLGNYGYTF.

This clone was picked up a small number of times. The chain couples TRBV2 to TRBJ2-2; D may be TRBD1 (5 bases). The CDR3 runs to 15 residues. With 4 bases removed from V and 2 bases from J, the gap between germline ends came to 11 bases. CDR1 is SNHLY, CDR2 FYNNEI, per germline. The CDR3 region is CASSVVRGNTGELFF. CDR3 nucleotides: TGTGCCAGCAGTGTAGTAAGGGGTAACACCGGGGAGCTGTTTTTT.

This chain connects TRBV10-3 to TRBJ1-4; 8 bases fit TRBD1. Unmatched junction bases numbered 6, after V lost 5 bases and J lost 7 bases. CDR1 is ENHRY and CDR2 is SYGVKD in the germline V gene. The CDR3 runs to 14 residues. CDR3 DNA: TGTGCCATCAGTCAACAGGGGGATTCTGAAAAACTGTTTTTT. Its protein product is CAISQQGDSEKLFF.

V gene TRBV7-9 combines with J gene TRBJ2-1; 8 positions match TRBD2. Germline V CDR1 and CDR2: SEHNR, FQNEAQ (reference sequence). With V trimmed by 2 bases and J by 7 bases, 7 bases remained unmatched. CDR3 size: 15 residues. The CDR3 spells CASSLSGTRRNEQFF. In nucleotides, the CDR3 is TGTGCCAGCAGCTTATCTGGGACTAGACGGAATGAGCAGTTCTTC.

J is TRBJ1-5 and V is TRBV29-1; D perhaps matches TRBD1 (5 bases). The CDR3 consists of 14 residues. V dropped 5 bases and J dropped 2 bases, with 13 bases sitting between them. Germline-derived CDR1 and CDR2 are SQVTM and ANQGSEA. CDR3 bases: TGCAGCGTTTCGGGGGTCGGTCGCAATCAGCCCCAGCATTTT. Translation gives CSVSGVGRNQPQHF.

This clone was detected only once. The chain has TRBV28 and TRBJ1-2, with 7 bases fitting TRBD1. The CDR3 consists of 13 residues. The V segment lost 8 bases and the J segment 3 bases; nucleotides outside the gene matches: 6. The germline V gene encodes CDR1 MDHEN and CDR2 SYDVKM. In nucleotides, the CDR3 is TGTGCCAGCGGCGAGGACAGGTACTATGGCTACACCTTC. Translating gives CASGEDRYYGYTF.

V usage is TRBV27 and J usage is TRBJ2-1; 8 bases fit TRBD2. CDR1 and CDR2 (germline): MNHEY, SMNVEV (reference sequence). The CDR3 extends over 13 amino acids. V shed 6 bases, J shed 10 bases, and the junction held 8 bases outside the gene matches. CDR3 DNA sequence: TGTGCCAGCAGCCCCGCGGGGGGCCGGGAGCAGTTCTTC. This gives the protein CASSPAGGREQFF.

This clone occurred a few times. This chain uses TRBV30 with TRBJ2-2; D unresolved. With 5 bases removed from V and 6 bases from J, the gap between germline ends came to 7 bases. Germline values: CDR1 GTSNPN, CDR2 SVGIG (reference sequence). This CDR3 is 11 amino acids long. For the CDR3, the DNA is TGTGCCTGGGGCAGGTCCGGGGAGCTGTTTTTT. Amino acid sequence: CAWGRSGELFF.

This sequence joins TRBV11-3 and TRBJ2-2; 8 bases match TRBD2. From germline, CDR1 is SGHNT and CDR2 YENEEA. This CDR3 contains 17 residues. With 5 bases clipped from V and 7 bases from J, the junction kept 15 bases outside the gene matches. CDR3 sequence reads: CASSAGGLAGSIGELFF. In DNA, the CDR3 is TGTGCCAGCAGCGCCGGGGGATTAGCGGGAAGTATCGGGGAGCTGTTTTTT.

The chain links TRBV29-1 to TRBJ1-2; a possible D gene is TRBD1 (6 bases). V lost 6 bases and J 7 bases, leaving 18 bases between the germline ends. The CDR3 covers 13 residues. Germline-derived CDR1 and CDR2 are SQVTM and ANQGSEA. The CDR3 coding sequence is TGCAGCGTGACGACAGGTTTGAGGGGTGGCTACACCTTC. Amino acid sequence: CSVTTGLRGGYTF.

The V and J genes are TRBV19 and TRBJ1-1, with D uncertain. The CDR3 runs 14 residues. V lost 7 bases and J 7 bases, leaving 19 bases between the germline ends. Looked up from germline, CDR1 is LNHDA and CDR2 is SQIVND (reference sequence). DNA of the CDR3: TGTGCCAGTACCCTGAGCCGGGGATCGTATGAAGCTTTCTTT. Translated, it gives CASTLSRGSYEAFF.

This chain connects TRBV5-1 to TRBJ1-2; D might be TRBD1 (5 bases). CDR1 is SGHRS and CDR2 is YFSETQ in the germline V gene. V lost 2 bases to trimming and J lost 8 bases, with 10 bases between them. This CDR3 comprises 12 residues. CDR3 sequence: CASSLKGHGYTF. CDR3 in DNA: TGCGCCAGCAGCTTAAAGGGGCACGGCTACACCTTC.

The CDR3 protein is CASSLDVGQGRLLGTGELFF. In DNA, the CDR3 is TGTGCCAGCAGCTTAGACGTCGGGCAGGGGCGATTGTTGGGCACCGGGGAGCTGTTTTTT. The rearrangement joins TRBV13 to TRBJ2-2, with a weak D call TRBD1 (6 bases). Trimming removed 1 base at V and 4 bases at J, with 25 bases between. There are 20 residues in the CDR3. Germline V gene sequence: CDR1 PRHDT, CDR2 FYEKMQ (reference sequence).

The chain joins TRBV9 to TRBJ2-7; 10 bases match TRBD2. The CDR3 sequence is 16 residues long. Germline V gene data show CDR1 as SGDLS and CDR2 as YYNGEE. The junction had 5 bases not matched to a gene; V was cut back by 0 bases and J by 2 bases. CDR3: CASSVDASGGTYEQYF. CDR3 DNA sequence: TGTGCCAGCAGCGTAGATGCTAGCGGGGGTACCTACGAGCAGTACTTC.